These T cell receptor beta chains were read from a single sample in a study of lymphopenia after photon versus proton radiotherapy. Only in-frame clones appear in the TCRdb table, and some are missing; sequencing was by immunoSEQ multiplex PCR. The table has over 30,000 clones, around 82% seen once. This sample comprised peripheral blood, obtained from a patient treated with proton-based radiotherapy. The receptors were sampled from a woman between 65 and 79 years old with pancreatic cancer. Each CDR3 is given with its conserved first and last residue. A D gene is named only where the DNA matches it firmly. Size is omitted from some rows. Given values are once, few, many or a class for expanded clones.

. TRBJ1-1 . TRBV30 10 CAWDRTEAFF TGTGCCTGGGACCGTACTGAAGCTTTCTTT
TRBD1 TRBJ2-7 once TRBV7-9 14 CASSSGTVSYEQYF TGTGCCAGCAGCTCCGGGACAGTCTCCTACGAGCAGTACTTC
TRBD1 TRBJ1-1 . TRBV28 14 CASRRDRGNTEAFF TGTGCCAGCAGGCGGGACAGGGGGAACACTGAAGCTTTCTTT
. TRBJ1-1 . TRBV21-1 18 CAILNERDCQGGNTEAFF TGTGCCATCCTAAATGAACGGGACTGCCAGGGGGGAAACACTGAAGCTTTCTTT
TRBD1 TRBJ1-3 . TRBV7-6 15 CASSPQRRGGNTIYF TGTGCCAGCAGCCCTCAACGCAGGGGGGGAAACACCATATATTTT
TRBD2 TRBJ2-7 . TRBV5-5 19 CASRFRSGTSGRGLHEQYF TGTGCCAGCAGGTTCCGGTCTGGGACTAGCGGGAGAGGTCTCCACGAGCAGTACTTC
. TRBJ1-4 . TRBV28 16 CASSLTSAGLREKLFF TGTGCCAGCAGTTTAACGTCAGCTGGTTTACGGGAAAAACTGTTTTTT
. TRBJ2-2 . TRBV11-2 14 CASSFGRGAGELFF TGTGCCAGCAGCTTCGGCAGGGGGGCCGGGGAGCTGTTTTTT
. TRBJ2-1 . TRBV6-6 11 CASSFSGEQFF TGTGCCAGCAGTTTCAGCGGTGAGCAGTTCTTC
. TRBJ2-3 . TRBV11-3 13 CASSLRWGDTQYF TGTGCCAGCAGCTTAAGGTGGGGAGATACGCAGTATTTT
TRBD1 TRBJ1-1 . TRBV29-1 13 CSVERGRGTEAFF TGCAGCGTTGAGAGGGGGCGAGGGACTGAAGCTTTCTTT
TRBD2 TRBJ2-2 . TRBV13 16 CASSLAVSGLTGELFF TGTGCCAGCAGCTTAGCGGTTAGCGGGCTCACCGGGGAGCTGTTTTTT
. TRBJ1-4 few TRBV7-6 12 CASSGHVGKLFF TGTGCCAGCAGTGGTCATGTTGGAAAACTGTTTTTT
. TRBJ1-5 . TRBV19 12 CASGRDPQPQHF TGTGCCAGTGGACGGGATCCTCAGCCCCAGCATTTT
. TRBJ2-7 . TRBV28 13 CATLSGATGEQYF TGTGCCACCCTGTCCGGGGCGACCGGGGAGCAGTACTTC
. TRBJ1-6 . TRBV6-5 15 CASSADVAHNSPLHF TGTGCCAGCAGTGCCGATGTAGCCCATAATTCACCCCTCCACTTT
TRBD2 TRBJ2-1 . TRBV30 14 CAWSPLAGVSEQFF TGTGCCTGGAGCCCACTAGCGGGAGTAAGTGAGCAGTTCTTC
. TRBJ2-6 . TRBV19 14 CASIPVAGANVLTF TGTGCCAGTATCCCAGTGGCTGGGGCCAACGTCCTGACTTTC
TRBD2 TRBJ2-3 . TRBV9 19 CASSVSGLAGVSSTDTQYF TGTGCCAGCAGCGTCTCCGGACTAGCGGGAGTCTCTAGCACAGATACGCAGTATTTT
TRBD1 TRBJ2-1 . TRBV5-8 14 CASSRTGAYNEQFF TGTGCCAGCAGCCGCACAGGGGCCTACAATGAGCAGTTCTTC
. TRBJ1-2 . TRBV30 12 CAWRPTAYGYTF TGTGCCTGGAGACCCACAGCTTATGGCTACACCTTC
TRBD1 TRBJ2-7 . TRBV23-1 13 CARARGLAYEQYF TGCGCCAGAGCCAGGGGGCTCGCCTACGAGCAGTACTTC
. TRBJ2-7 . TRBV6-1 16 CASSDPGARGTYEQYF TGTGCCAGCAGTGACCCGGGGGCGCGAGGGACCTACGAGCAGTACTTC
. TRBJ2-7 . TRBV2 15 CASKDTAFLPREQYF TGTGCCAGCAAAGATACGGCTTTCCTCCCGAGGGAGCAGTACTTC
. TRBJ1-2 . TRBV28 14 CASSLIGQVRGYTF TGTGCCAGCAGTTTAATTGGTCAGGTTAGGGGCTACACCTTC
TRBD1 TRBJ2-6 . TRBV30 16 CAWGTGSSSGANVLTF TGTGCCTGGGGGACAGGGTCCAGCTCTGGGGCCAACGTCCTGACTTTC
TRBD2 TRBJ2-7 . TRBV5-6 15 CASSLAGTSLNEQYF TGTGCCAGCAGCTTGGCCGGGACTAGTCTAAACGAGCAGTACTTC
TRBD2 TRBJ2-7 . TRBV2 15 CASKGGLVLGREQYF TGTGCCAGCAAGGGGGGACTAGTTTTGGGCCGAGAGCAGTACTTC
. TRBJ1-4 . TRBV7-2 15 CASSLGRQGPEKLFF TGTGCCAGCAGCTTAGGCCGGCAGGGTCCCGAAAAACTGTTTTTT
TRBD1 TRBJ2-7 . TRBV18 14 CASSPGTAVYEQYF TGTGCCAGCTCACCCGGGACAGCAGTCTACGAGCAGTACTTC
TRBD1 TRBJ2-2 . TRBV7-3 17 CASSLDPDRAGTGELFF TGTGCCAGCAGCTTAGACCCGGACAGGGCGGGCACCGGGGAGCTGTTTTTT
TRBD1 TRBJ2-1 . TRBV6-1 14 CAILRGQGADEQFF TGTGCCATCCTTCGCGGACAGGGGGCGGATGAGCAGTTCTTC
. TRBJ1-5 . TRBV5-6 12 CASSLGKQPQHF TGTGCCAGCAGCTTGGGGAAACAGCCCCAGCATTTT
. TRBJ1-1 . TRBV9 15 CASSVGGLTNTEAFF TGTGCCAGCAGCGTCGGGGGTCTGACGAACACTGAAGCTTTCTTT
. TRBJ2-1 . TRBV5-1 15 CASSLSVADYNEQFF TGCGCCAGCAGCTTGTCGGTAGCGGATTACAATGAGCAGTTCTTC
TRBD1 TRBJ2-1 . TRBV19 14 CASGRTGTPHEQFF TGTGCCAGTGGAAGGACAGGGACGCCGCATGAGCAGTTCTTC
. TRBJ1-6 . TRBV28 14 CASSIGDNNSPLHF TGTGCCAGCAGCATAGGCGACAATAATTCACCCCTCCACTTT
. TRBJ1-3 once TRBV15 13 CATSVSSGNTIYF TGTGCCACCAGCGTCAGCTCTGGAAACACCATATATTTT
TRBD1 TRBJ1-1 . TRBV18 16 CASSIRARNRGTEAFF TGTGCCAGCTCAATACGCGCGAGGAACAGGGGCACTGAAGCTTTCTTT
TRBD2 TRBJ2-7 . TRBV7-2 14 CASSHSGGTYEQYF TGTGCCAGCAGTCACAGCGGGGGGACTTACGAGCAGTACTTC
TRBD2 TRBJ2-1 . TRBV29-1 15 CSVEGLAGIRNEQFF TGCAGCGTTGAAGGCCTAGCGGGAATCCGAAATGAGCAGTTCTTC
TRBD1 TRBJ1-5 few TRBV19 15 CASMDRGLGNQPQHF TGTGCCAGTATGGACAGGGGGCTAGGCAATCAGCCCCAGCATTTT